Given below is one TCR beta chain in context. Measured with immunoSEQ multiplex PCR; TCRdb has only the in-frame clones, and not every one. The repertoire includes 10,000 to 15,000 clones, more than 60% of them detected once, and around 1.6% sits in the top ten. CDR3 size: 13 residues. V shed 1 base and J shed 6 bases, with 8 bases lying between them. Germline CDR1 SGHVS, CDR2 FQNEAQ. The entry originates in a study of PD-1 blockade in classical Hodgkin lymphoma. Every patient relapsed after autologous stem cell transplantation, and brentuximab vedotin exposure varied. Negative selection with magnetic separation was used to purify CD4+ T cells from thawed PBMCs.

This TCR came from a human donor with classical Hodgkin lymphoma. V gene TRBV7-8 combines with J gene TRBJ2-3; D call uncertain. The specimen was CD4+ T cells from blood, collected at baseline. CDR3 in DNA: TGTGCCAGCAGCTTAGGGTTGCAGGATACGCAGTATTTT. Its translation: CASSLGLQDTQYF.